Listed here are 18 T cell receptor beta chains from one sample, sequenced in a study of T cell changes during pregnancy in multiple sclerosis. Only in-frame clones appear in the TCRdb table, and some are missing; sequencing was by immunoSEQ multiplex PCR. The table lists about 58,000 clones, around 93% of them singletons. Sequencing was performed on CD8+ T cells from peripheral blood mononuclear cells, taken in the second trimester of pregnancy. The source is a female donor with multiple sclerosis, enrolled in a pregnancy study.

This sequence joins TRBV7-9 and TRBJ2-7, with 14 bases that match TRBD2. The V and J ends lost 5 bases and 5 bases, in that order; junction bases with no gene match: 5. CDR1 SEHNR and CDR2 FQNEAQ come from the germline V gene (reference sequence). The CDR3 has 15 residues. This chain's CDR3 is CASSGLAGGLDEQYF. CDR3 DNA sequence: TGTGCCAGCAGCGGACTAGCGGGGGGTCTCGACGAGCAGTACTTC.

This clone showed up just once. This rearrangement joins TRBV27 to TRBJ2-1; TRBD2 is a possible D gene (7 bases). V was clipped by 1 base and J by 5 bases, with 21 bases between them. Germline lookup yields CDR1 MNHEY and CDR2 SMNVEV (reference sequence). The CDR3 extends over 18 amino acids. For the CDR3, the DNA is TGTGCCAGCAGTTTATGGACTTTTCCGGGGGGCCTCGACAATGAGCAGTTCTTC. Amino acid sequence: CASSLWTFPGGLDNEQFF.

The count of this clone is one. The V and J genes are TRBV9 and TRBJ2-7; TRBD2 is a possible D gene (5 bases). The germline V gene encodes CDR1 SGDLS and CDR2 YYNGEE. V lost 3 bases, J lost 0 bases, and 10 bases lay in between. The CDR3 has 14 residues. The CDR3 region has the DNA TGTGCCAGCAGCGGTACGGGGAACTCCTACGAGCAGTACTTC. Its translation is CASSGTGNSYEQYF.

The CDR3 loop is CASSPLAGDQKTQYF. CDR3 DNA: TGTGCCAGCAGCCCCCTGGCGGGAGATCAAAAGACCCAGTACTTC. This chain links TRBV4-2 with TRBJ2-5, with TRBD2 matching 7 bases. The germline CDR1 and CDR2 sequences are LGHNA and YNFKEQ. J was trimmed by 6 bases and V by 4 bases; bases with no gene match: 11. The CDR3 has 15 amino acids.

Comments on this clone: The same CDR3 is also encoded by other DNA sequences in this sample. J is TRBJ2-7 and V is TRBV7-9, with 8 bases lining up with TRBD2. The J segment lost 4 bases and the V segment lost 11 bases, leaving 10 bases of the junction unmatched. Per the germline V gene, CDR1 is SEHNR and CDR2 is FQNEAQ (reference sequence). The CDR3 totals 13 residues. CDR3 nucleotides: TGTGCCTCTGGAGGACTAGCTCTTTACGAGCAGTACTTC. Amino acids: CASGGLALYEQYF.

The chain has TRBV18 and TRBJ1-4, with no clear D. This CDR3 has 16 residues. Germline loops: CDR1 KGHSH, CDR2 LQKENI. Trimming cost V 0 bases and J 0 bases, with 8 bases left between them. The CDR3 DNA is TGTGCCAGCTCACCACCGGAGGCGGCAACTAATGAAAAACTGTTTTTT. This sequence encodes CASSPPEAATNEKLFF.

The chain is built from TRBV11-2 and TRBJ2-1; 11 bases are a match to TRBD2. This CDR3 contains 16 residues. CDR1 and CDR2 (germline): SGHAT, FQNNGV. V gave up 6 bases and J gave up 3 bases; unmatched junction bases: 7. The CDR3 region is CASRIHSGRGYNEQFF. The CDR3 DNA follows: TGTGCCAGCAGGATCCATAGCGGGAGGGGCTACAATGAGCAGTTCTTC.

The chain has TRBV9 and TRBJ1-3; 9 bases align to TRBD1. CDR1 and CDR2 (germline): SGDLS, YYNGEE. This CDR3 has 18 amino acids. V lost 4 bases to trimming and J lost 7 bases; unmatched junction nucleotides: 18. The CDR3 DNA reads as TGTGCCAGCAGCCCCGTCCCGGGACAGGGAGTTTTACTGAACACCATATATTTT. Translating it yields CASSPVPGQGVLLNTIYF.

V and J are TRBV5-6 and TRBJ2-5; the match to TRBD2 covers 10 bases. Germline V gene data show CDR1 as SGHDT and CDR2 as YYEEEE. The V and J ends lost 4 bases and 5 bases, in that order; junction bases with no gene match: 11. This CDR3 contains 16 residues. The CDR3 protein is CASSLEREGRGETQYF. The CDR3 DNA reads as TGTGCCAGCAGCCTCGAGCGGGAGGGCAGGGGGGAGACCCAGTACTTC.

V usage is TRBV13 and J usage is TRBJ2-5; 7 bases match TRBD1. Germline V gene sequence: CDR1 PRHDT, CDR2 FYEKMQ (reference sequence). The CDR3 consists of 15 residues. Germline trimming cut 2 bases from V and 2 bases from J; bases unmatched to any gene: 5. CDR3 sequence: CASSLWSTGQETQYF. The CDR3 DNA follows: TGTGCCAGCAGCTTATGGTCGACAGGGCAAGAGACCCAGTACTTC.

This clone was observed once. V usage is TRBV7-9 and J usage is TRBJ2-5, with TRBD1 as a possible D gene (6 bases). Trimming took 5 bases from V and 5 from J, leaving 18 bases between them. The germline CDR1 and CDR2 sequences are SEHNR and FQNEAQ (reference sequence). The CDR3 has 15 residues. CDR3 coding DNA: TGTGCCAGCAGCCCCGCCGTGATGGGGGCCGAGACCCAGTACTTC. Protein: CASSPAVMGAETQYF. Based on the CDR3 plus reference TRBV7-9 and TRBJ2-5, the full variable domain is DTGVSQNPRHKITKRGQNVTFRCDPISEHNRLYWYRQTLGQGPEFLTYFQNEAQLEKSRLLSDRFSAERPKGSFSTLEIQRTEQGDSAMYLCASSPAVMGAETQYFGPGTRLLVL.

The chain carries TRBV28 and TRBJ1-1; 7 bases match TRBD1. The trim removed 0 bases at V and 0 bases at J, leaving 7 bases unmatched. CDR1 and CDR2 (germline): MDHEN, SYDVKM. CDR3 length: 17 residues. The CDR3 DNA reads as TGTGCCAGCAGTTTATGGGGGGGAGACAGGGTGAACACTGAAGCTTTCTTT. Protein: CASSLWGGDRVNTEAFF.

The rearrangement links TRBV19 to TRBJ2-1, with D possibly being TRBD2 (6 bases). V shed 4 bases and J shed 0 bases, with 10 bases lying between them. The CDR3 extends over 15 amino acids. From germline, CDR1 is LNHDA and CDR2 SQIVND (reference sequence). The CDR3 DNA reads TGTGCCAGTAGTAACGGGGACTCCTCCTACAATGAGCAGTTCTTC. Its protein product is CASSNGDSSYNEQFF.

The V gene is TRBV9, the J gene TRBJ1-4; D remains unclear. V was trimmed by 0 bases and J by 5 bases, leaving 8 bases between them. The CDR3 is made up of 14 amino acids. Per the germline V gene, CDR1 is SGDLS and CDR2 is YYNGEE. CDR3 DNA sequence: TGTGCCAGCAGCGTAGACAGCTTAAATGAAAAACTGTTTTTT. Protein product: CASSVDSLNEKLFF.

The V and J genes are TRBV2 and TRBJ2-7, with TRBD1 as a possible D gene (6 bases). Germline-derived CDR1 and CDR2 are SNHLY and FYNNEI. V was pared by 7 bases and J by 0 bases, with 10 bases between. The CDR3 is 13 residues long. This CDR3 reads CASKGVPSYEQYF. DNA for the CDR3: TGTGCCAGCAAGGGGGTTCCCTCCTACGAGCAGTACTTC. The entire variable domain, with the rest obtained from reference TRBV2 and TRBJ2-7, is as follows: EPEVTQTPSHQVTQMGQEVILRCVPISNHLYFYWYRQILGQKVEFLVSFYNNEISEKSEIFDDQFSVERPDGSNFTLKIRSTKLEDSAMYFCASKGVPSYEQYFGPGTRLTVT.

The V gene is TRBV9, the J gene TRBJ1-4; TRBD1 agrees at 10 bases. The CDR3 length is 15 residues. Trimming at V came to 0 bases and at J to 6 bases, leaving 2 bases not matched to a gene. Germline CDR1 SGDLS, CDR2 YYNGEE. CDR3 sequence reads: CASSVDGTGDEKLFF. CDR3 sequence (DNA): TGTGCCAGCAGCGTAGATGGGACAGGGGATGAAAAACTGTTTTTT.

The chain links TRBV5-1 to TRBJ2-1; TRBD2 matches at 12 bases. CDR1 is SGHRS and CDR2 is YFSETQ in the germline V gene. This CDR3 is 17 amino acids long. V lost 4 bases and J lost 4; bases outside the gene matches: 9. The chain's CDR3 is CASSTGLAGRRYNEQFF. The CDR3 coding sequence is TGCGCCAGCAGCACGGGACTAGCGGGCCGACGTTACAATGAGCAGTTCTTC.

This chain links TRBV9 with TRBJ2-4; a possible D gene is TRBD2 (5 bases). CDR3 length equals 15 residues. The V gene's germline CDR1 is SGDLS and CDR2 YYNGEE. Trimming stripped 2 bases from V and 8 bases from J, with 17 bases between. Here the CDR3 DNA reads TGTGCCAGCAGCGTTTCCGGGTCCCACGGGGACATTCAGTACTTC. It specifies CASSVSGSHGDIQYF.